A selection of T cell receptor beta chains follows, all from one sample in a study of T cells in Graves' hyperthyroidism and ophthalmopathy. TCRdb independently ran MiXCR on the multiplex PCR reads; one entry per CDR3 protein. The sample holds hundreds of thousands of distinct CDR3 sequences, over 35% seen once. The sample was blood. These receptors all stem from a young man with Graves' hyperthyroidism. The CDR3 runs from the conserved cysteine through the conserved F or W. The D gene is left open where the match is weak. Clone size is not always given. Where it is, it says once, few, many or a class for expanded clones.

TRBV7-7	many	TRBJ2-2	-	TGTGCTAGCAGCTCGGCACGCACCGGGGAGCTGTTTTTT	CASSSARTGELFF
TRBV4-1	few	TRBJ1-1	-	TGCGCCAGCAGCCAAATACTGATAGCTGAAGCTTTCTTT	CASSQILIAEAFF
TRBV5-5	-	TRBJ1-4	TRBD1	TGTGCCAGCAGCCATTCGCGGGACAGGGGACTTGGAAAACTGTTTTTT	CASSHSRDRGLGKLFF
TRBV7-9	-	TRBJ2-6	-	TGTGCCAGCAGCTTAGAGGCCAGCTCTGGGGCCAACGTCCTGACTTTC	CASSLEASSGANVLTF
TRBV12-3/TRBV12-4	-	TRBJ1-6	-	TGTGCCAGCAGCTTAGCGGGAGGCCCCCCCCACTTT	CASSLAGGPPHF
TRBV10-3	-	TRBJ1-5	-	TGTGCCAGCAGCATCGGAAATAGCAATCAGCCCCAGCATTTT	CASSIGNSNQPQHF
TRBV5-4	few	TRBJ1-2	TRBD1	TGTGCCAGCAGCCCCGGGACAGGCCCCTATGGCTACACCTTC	CASSPGTGPYGYTF
TRBV2	many	TRBJ2-7	-	TGTGCCAGCCAGGGTGAGGGCTACGAGCAGTACTTC	CASQGEGYEQYF
TRBV7-9	-	TRBJ2-1	-	TGTGCCAGCAGCCCACCCCGGGCAGGCTCCTACAATGAGCAGTTCTTC	CASSPPRAGSYNEQFF
TRBV2	-	TRBJ2-7	TRBD2	TGTGCCAGCAGTGAAGACGTGGTAACGGGAGGATCCTACGAGCAGTACTTC	CASSEDVVTGGSYEQYF
TRBV4-1	many	TRBJ2-7	-	TGCGCCAGCAGCCAAGGACAGCCCTACGAGCAGTACTTC	CASSQGQPYEQYF
TRBV9	few	TRBJ2-5	TRBD1	TGTGCCAGCAGCGCACCACAGGGGGCGGGAGAGACCCAGTACTTC	CASSAPQGAGETQYF
TRBV7-6	-	TRBJ2-1	-	TGTGCCAGCAGCTTAGGTGGGGGAGTCTACAATGAGCAGTTCTTC	CASSLGGGVYNEQFF
TRBV7-2	few	TRBJ2-5	-	TGTGCCAGCAGAGACGACAGTTTCCCCAAATTAGAGACCCAGTACTTC	CASRDDSFPKLETQYF
TRBV2	many	TRBJ1-1	-	TGTGCCAGCAGTGACGGGCGGGAGGTGGCTGAAGCTTTCTTT	CASSDGREVAEAFF
TRBV7-2	-	TRBJ2-5	TRBD1	TGTGCCAGCAGGGAGACAGGGGGTCAAGAGACCCAGTACTTC	CASRETGGQETQYF
TRBV29-1	many	TRBJ1-5	TRBD1	TGCAGCGTGACGGGACAGCTACAGCCCCAGCATTTT	CSVTGQLQPQHF
TRBV10-3	many	TRBJ2-7	-	TGTGCCATCAGTGAAGACCGTTACGAGCAGTACTTC	CAISEDRYEQYF
TRBV7-9	few	TRBJ2-7	TRBD2	TGTGCCAGCAGCTTAGCGCAGGGACTAGCGGACGTACAGCTTGAGCAGTACTTC	CASSLAQGLADVQLEQYF
TRBV10-3	once	TRBJ2-7	TRBD2	TGTGCCAGCAGTTGGACTAGCGCTACCTACGAGCAGTACTTC	CASSWTSATYEQYF
TRBV29-1	-	TRBJ1-3	TRBD1	TGCAGCGCTCGAACAGGGGCGAGGGGAAACACCATATATTTT	CSARTGARGNTIYF
TRBV20-1	many	TRBJ1-1	-	TGCAGTGCTAGGGGCGGGGGTAACACTGAAGCTTTCTTT	CSARGGGNTEAFF
TRBV7-9	-	TRBJ1-4	TRBD1	TGTGCCAGCAGCCGGGTAGGGGGCAAACTATTTTTT	CASSRVGGKLFF
TRBV6-5	once	TRBJ1-2	TRBD1	TGTGCCAGCAGTCCCTCGACAGGGGTTAACTATGGCTACACCTTC	CASSPSTGVNYGYTF
TRBV12-3/TRBV12-4	-	TRBJ1-5	-	TGTGCCAGCAGTTTAGAGGGGCGGGGGCGCCAGCCCCAGCATTTT	CASSLEGRGRQPQHF